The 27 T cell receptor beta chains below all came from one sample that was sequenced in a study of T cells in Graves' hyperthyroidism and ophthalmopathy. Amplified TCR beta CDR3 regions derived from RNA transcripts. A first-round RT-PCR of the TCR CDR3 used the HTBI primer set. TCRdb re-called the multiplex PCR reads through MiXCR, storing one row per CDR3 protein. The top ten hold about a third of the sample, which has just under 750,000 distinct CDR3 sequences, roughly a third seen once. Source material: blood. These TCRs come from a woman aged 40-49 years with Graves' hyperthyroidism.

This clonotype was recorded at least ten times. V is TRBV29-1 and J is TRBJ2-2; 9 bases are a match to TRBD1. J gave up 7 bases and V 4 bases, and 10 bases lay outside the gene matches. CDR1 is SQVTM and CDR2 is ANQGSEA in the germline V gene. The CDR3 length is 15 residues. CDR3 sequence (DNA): TGCAGCGTTGCCGACAGGGGGTGGATGGACGGGGAGCTGTTTTTT. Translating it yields CSVADRGWMDGELFF.

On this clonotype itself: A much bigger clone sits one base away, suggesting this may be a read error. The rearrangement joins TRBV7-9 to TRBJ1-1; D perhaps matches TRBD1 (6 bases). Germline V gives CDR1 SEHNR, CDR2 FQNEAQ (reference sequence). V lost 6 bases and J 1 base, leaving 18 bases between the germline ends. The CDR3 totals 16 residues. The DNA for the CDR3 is TGTGCCAGCAGGAGCTTCCGGTCGACAGGGAACACTGAAGCTTTCTTT. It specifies CASRSFRSTGNTEAFF.

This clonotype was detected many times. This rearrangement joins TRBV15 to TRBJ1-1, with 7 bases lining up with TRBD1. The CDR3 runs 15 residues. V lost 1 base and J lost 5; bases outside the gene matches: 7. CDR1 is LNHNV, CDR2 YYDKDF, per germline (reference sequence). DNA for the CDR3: TGTGCCACCAGCAGAGGGAGGACAGGTTGGACTGAAGCTTTCTTT. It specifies CATSRGRTGWTEAFF.

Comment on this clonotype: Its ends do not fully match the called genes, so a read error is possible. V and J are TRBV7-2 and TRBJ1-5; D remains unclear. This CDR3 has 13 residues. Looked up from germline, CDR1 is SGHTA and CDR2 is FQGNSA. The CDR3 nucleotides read TGTGCCAGCAGTTTAGGGTACGCGCAGCCCCAGCATTTT. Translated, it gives CASSLGYAQPQHF.

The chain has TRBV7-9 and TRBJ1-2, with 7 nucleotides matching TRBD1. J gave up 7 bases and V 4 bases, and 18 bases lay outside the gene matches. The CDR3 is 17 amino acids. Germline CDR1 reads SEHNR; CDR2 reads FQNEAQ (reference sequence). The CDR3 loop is CASSSRELLNRGGGYTF. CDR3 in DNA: TGTGCCAGCAGCTCACGCGAACTTTTAAACAGGGGAGGTGGCTACACCTTC. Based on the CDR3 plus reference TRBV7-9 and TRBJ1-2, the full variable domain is DTGVSQNPRHKITKRGQNVTFRCDPISEHNRLYWYRQTLGQGPEFLTYFQNEAQLEKSRLLSDRFSAERPKGSFSTLEIQRTEQGDSAMYLCASSSRELLNRGGGYTFGSGTRLTVV.

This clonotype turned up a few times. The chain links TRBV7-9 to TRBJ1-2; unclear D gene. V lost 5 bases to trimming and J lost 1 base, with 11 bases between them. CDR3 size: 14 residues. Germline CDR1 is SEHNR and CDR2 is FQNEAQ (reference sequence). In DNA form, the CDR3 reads TGTGCCAGCAGCCCCTCTGGGCATAACTATGGCTACACCTTC. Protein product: CASSPSGHNYGYTF.

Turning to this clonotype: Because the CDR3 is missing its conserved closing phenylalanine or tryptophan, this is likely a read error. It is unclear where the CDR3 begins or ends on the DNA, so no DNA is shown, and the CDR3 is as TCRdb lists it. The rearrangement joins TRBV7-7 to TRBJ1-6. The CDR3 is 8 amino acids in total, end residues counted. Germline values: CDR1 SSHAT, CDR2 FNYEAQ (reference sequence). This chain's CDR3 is CASSPRPT.

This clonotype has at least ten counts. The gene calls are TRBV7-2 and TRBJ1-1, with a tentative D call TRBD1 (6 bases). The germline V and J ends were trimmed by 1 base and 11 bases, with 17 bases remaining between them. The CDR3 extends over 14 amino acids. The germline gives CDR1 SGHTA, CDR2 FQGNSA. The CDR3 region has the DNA TGTGCCAGCAGCTTAGATGGGGGCGTCTATTTCGCTTTCTTT. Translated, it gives CASSLDGGVYFAFF.

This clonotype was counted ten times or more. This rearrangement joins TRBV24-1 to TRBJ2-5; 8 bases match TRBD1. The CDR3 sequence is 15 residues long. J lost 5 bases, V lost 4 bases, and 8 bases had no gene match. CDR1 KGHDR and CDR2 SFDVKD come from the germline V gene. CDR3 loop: CATSDTDRDRETQYF. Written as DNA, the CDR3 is TGTGCCACCAGTGACACGGACAGGGATAGGGAGACCCAGTACTTC.

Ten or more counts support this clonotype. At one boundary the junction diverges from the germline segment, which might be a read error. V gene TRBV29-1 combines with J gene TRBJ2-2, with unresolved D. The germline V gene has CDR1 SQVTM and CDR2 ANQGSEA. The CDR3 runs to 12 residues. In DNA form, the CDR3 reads TGCAGCGCTGAACCTGGAGACGGGGAGCTGTTTTTT. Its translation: CSAEPGDGELFF.

The CDR3 DNA is TGTGCCACCAGCAGAGATGGGAGTCAGCCCCAGTACTTC. This gives the protein CATSRDGSQPQYF. The chain carries TRBV15 and TRBJ2-5; D is perhaps TRBD2 (5 bases). The CDR3 covers 13 residues. V shed 0 bases and J shed 9 bases, with 11 bases lying between them. Germline CDR1 LNHNV, CDR2 YYDKDF (reference sequence).

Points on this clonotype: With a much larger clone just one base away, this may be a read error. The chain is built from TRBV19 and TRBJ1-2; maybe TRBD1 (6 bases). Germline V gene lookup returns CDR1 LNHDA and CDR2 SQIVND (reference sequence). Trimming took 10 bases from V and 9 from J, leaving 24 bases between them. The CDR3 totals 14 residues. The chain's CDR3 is CATPSPGGPLRYTF. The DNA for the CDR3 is TGTGCCACGCCCTCTCCGGGGGGGCCCCTTCGCTACACCTTC.

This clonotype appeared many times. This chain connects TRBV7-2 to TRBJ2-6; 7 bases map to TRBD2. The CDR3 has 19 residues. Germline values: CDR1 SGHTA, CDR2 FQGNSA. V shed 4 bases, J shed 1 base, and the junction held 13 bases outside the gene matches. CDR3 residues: CASSWTREAVVSGANVLTF. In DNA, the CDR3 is TGTGCCAGCAGCTGGACCCGGGAGGCAGTAGTTTCTGGGGCCAACGTCCTGACTTTC.

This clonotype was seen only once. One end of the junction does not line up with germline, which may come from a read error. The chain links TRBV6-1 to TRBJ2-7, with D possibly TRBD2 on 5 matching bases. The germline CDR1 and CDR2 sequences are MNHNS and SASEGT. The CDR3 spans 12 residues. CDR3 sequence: CVSKKRTYEQYF. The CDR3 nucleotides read TGTGTCAGCAAGAAGCGGACGTACGAGCAGTACTTC.

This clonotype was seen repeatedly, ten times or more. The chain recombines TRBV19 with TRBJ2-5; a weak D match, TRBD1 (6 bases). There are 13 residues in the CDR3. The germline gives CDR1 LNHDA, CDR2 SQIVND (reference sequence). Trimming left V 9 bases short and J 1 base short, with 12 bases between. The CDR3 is CARLQDSQETQYF. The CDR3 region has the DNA TGTGCCAGACTTCAGGACAGCCAAGAGACCCAGTACTTC.

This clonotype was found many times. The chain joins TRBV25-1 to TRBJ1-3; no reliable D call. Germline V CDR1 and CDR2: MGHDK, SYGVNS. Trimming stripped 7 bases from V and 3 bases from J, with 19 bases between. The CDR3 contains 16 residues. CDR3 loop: CASTLRVCFSGNTIYF. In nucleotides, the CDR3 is TGTGCCAGCACGTTGCGGGTTTGCTTTAGTGGAAACACCATATATTTT.

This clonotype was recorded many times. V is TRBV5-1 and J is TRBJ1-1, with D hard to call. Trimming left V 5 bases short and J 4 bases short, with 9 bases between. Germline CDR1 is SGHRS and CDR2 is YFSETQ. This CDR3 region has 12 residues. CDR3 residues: CASSFFGTEAFF. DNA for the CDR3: TGCGCCAGCAGTTTTTTCGGCACTGAAGCTTTCTTT.

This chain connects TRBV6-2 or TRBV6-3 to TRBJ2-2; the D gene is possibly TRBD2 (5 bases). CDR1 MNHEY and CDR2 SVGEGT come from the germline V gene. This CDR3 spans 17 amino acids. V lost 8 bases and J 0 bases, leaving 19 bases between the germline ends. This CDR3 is CASRPRGGATNTGELFF. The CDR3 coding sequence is TGTGCCAGCCGCCCCCGGGGTGGCGCCACGAACACCGGGGAGCTGTTTTTT.

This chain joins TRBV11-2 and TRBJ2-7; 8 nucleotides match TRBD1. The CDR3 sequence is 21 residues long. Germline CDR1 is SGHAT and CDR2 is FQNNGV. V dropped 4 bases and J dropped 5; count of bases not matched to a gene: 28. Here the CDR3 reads CASSSVALRTGTLIGLHEQYF. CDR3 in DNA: TGTGCCAGCAGCTCCGTGGCGCTGCGGACAGGGACCTTAATTGGGCTCCACGAGCAGTACTTC.

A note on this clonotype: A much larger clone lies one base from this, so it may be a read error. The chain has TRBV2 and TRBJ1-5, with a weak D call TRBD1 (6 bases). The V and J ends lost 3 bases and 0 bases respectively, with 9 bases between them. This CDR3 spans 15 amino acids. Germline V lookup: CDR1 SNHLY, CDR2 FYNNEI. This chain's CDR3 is CASSEDSLSNQPQHF. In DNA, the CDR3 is TGTGCCAGCAGTGAGGACAGTCTTAGCAATCAGCCCCAGCATTTT.

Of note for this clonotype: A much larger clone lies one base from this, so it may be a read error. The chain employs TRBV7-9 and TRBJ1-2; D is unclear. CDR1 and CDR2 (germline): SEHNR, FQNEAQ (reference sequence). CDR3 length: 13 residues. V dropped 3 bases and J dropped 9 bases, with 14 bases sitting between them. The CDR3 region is CASSLDLSGSYTF. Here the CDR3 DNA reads TGTGCCAGCAGCTTGGATCTTTCGGGTAGCTACACCTTC.

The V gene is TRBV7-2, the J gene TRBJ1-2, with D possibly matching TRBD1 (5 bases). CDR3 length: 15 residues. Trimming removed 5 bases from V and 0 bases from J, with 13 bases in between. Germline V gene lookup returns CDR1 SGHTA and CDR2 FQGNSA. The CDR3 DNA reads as TGTGCCAGCAGCACCCCTCAGGGTTCTAACTATGGCTACACCTTC. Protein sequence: CASSTPQGSNYGYTF.

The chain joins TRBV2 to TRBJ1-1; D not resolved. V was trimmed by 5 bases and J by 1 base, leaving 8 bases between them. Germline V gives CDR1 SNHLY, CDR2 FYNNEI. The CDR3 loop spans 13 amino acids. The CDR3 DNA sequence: TGTGCCAGCAGTTTCGCAGGGAACACTGAAGCTTTCTTT. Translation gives CASSFAGNTEAFF.

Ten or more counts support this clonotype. The CDR3 protein is CASSRYTPGHDNEKLFF. The CDR3 DNA sequence: TGTGCCAGCAGCCGTTACACACCGGGACACGATAATGAAAAACTGTTTTTT. This chain links TRBV7-2 with TRBJ1-4; D may be TRBD1 (6 bases). This CDR3 comprises 17 residues. The ends were cut back, 5 bases at V and 4 bases at J, with 20 bases in the middle. CDR1 is SGHTA and CDR2 is FQGNSA in the germline V gene.

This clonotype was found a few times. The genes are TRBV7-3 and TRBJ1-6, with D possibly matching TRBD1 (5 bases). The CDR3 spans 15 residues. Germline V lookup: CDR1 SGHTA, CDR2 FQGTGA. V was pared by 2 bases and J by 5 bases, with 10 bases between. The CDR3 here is CASSLQGVDNSPLHF. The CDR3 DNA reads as TGTGCCAGCAGCTTACAGGGAGTAGATAATTCACCCCTCCACTTT.

CDR3 nucleotides: TGTGCCAGCAGTGAAGTAGGCAGGGAAGGCCAGCCCCAGCATTTT. It encodes CASSEVGREGQPQHF. The chain combines TRBV6-1 with TRBJ1-5; D is perhaps TRBD1 (5 bases). Trimming pared 1 base from V and 7 bases from J, leaving 14 bases between. Germline V gives CDR1 MNHNS, CDR2 SASEGT. CDR3 length equals 15 residues.

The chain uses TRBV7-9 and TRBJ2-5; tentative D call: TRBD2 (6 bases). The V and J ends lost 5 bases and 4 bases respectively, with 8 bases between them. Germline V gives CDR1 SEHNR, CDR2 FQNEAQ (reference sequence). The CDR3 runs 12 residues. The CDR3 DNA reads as TGTGCCAGCAGCCGGGACTTAGAGACCCAGTACTTC. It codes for CASSRDLETQYF.